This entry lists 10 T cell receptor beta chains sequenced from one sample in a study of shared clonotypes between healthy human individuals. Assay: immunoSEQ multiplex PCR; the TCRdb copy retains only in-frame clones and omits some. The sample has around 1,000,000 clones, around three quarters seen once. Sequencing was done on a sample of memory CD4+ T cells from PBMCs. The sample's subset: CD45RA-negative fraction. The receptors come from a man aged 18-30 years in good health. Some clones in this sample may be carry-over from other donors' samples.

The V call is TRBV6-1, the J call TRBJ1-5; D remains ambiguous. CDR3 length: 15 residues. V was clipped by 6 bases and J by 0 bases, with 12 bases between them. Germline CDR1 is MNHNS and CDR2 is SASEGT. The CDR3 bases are TGTGCCAGCAGCCGCCCGGTAAATAGCAATCAGCCCCAGCATTTT. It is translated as CASSRPVNSNQPQHF.

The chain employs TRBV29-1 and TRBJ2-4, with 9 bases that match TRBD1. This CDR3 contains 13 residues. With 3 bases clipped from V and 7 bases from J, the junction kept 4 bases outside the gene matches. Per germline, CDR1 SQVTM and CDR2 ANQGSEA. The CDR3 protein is CSVEGTGNNIQYF. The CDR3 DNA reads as TGCAGCGTTGAGGGGACAGGGAACAACATTCAGTACTTC.

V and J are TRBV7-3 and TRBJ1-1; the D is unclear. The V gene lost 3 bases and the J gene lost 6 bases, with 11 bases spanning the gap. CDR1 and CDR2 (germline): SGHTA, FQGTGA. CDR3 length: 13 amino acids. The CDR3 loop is CASSFNSLSEAFF. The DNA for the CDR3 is TGTGCCAGCAGCTTCAACAGTTTGTCTGAAGCTTTCTTT.

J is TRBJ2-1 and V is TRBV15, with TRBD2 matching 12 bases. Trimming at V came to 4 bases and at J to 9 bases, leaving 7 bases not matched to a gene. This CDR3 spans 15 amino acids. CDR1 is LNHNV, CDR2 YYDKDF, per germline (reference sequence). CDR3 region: CATSKRLAGDGEQFF. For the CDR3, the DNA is TGTGCCACCAGCAAAAGACTAGCGGGAGACGGTGAGCAGTTCTTC.

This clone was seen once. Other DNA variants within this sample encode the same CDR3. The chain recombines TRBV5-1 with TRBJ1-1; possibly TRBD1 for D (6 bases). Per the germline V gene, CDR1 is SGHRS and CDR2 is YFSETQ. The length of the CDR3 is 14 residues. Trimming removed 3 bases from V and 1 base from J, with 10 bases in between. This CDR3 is CASSSGGGNTEAFF. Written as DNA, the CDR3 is TGCGCCAGCAGCTCGGGAGGGGGGAACACTGAAGCTTTCTTT.

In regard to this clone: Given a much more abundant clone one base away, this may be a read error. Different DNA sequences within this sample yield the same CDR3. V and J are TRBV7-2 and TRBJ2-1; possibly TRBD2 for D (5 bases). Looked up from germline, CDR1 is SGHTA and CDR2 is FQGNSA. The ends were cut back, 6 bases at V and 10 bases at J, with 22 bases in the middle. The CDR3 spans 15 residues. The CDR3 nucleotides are TGTGCCAGCAGTCCGGCGGGTGCCCTTGTTCAGGAGCAGTTCTTC. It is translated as CASSPAGALVQEQFF.

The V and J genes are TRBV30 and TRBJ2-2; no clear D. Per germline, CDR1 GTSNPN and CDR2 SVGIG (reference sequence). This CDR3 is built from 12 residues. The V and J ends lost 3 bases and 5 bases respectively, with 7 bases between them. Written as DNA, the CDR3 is TGTGCCTGGAGATCCGGGACCGGGGAGCTGTTTTTT. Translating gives CAWRSGTGELFF.

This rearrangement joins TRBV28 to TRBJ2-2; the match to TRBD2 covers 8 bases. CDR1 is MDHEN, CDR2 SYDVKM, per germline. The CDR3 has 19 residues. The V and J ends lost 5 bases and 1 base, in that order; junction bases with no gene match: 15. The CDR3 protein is CASSPLAGGIFGNTGELFF. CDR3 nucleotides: TGTGCCAGCAGTCCCCTGGCGGGAGGTATCTTTGGGAACACCGGGGAGCTGTTTTTT.

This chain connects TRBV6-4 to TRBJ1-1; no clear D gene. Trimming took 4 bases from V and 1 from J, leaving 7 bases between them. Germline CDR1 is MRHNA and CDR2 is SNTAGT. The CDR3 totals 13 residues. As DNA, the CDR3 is TGTGCCAGCAGTGTAGAAAGGAACACTGAAGCTTTCTTT. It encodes CASSVERNTEAFF.

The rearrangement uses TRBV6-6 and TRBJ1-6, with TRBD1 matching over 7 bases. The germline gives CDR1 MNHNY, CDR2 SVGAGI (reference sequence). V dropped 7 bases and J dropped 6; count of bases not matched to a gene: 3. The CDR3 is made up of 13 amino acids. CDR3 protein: CASIGQANSPLHF. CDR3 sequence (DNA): TGTGCCAGCATAGGACAGGCTAATTCACCCCTCCACTTT.